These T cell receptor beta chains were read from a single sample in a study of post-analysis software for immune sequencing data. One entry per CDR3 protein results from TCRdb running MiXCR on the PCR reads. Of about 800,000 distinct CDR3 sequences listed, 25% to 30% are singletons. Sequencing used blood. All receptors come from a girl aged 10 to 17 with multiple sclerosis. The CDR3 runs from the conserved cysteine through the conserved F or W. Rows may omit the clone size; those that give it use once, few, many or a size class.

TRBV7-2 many CASSLDRDEQYF
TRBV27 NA CASSWTGSPLHF
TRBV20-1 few CSASLDRGGTDTQYF
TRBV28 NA CASSSRRIYGYTF
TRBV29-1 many CSAKLAGETQYF
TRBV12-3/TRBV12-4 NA CASSFGPDRMSNQPQHF
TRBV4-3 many CASSQGWGSGANVLTF
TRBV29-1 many CSVEDHRTSGGGDNEQFF
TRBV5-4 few CASSFFNSQETQYF
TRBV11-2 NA CASSLGRRVGSEQFF
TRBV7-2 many CASSLLAGARDTQYF
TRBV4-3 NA CTSSQDRAGYYGYTF
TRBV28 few CASSRDRGAGNTIYF
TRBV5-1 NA CASDPGTIQETQYF
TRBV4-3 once CANSQGLGVYEQYF
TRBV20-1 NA CSAGRGQGETQYF
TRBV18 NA CASWSAGQGAETQYF
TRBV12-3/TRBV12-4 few CASSLSLYPNEKLFF
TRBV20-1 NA CSAIGLAGVSYNEQYF
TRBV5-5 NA CASSARLAGGPDIQYF
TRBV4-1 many CASSQAGVGGYTF
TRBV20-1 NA CSASVQGLYEQYF
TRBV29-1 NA CSRDRGDNEQFF
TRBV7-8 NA CASSLFRQGYNEQFF
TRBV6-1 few CASSAPGRNYGYTF
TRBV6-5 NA CASSKRPHGNYGYTF
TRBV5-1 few CASLGTGGSGANVPTF
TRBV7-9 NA CAGSDWDRGIYEQYF
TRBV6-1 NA CASNVQYNQPQHF
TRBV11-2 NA CASSLGVRGYNEQFF
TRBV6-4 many CASSASPPGLGEQFF
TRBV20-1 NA CSARGADRGSYRRQYF
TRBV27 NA CASSLSREVPYEQYF
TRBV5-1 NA CASSLYPGQPEAFF
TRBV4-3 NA CASSQNRGYPEAFF
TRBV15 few CATSLKENGYTF
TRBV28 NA CASSFAGNEKLFF
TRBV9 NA CASRGAGTNVLTF
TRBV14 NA CASSQYVPPYNEQFF
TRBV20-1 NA CSATPGPNYGYTF
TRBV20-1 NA CSARKTGVEQYF
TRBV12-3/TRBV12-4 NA CASSLEVATRANEQFF
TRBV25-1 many CASSVPVGSPYEQYF
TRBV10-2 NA CASWGLAESYNEQFF
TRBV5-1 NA CASSLIGTALSEANTQYF
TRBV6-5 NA CASSYRGVDGYTF
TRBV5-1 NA CASSPIPGQKETQYF
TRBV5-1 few CASSLAGTGRNTEAFF
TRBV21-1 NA CASSENSLAKNIQYF
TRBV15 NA CATSRWDRGQDTQYF
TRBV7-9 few CASSSGSTNEKLFF
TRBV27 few CASSTRDSNHSPLHF
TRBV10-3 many CAISEPGQGGYEQYF
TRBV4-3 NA CASSKFPSGFRSSYNEQFF
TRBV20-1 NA CSARIPGWGNEQFF